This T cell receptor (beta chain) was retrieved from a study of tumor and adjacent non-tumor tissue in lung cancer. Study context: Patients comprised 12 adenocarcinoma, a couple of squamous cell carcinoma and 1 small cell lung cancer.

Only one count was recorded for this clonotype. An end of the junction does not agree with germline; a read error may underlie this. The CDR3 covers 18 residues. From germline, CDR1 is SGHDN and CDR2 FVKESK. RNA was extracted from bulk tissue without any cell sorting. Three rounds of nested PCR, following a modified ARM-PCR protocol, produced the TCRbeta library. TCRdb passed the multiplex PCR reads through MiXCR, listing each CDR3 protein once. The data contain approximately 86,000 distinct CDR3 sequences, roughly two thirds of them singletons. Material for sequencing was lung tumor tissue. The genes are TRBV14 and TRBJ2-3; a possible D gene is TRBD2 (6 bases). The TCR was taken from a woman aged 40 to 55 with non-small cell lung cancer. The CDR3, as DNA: TGTGCCAGCAGCCAACTAAACTTAGCGGCGGGACGCACAGATACGCAATATTTT. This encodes CASSQLNLAAGRTDTQYF.